The rows below give T cell receptor beta chains drawn from one sample of a study of cytomegalovirus exposure and HLA in healthy donors. Clones were read by immunoSEQ multiplex PCR, and TCRdb kept only the in-frame ones, dropping some. The sample has about 250,000 clones, 65% to 85% seen once. Sequencing was carried out using PBMCs. These receptors all stem from a female donor in good health and CMV-seronegative. Each CDR3 is given with its conserved first and last residue. A D gene is named only where the DNA matches it firmly. The size field is filled for only some rows; it gives once, few, many or a size class.

cdr3_length: 15; clone_size: .; v_call: TRBV5-8; d_call: .; j_call: TRBJ2-2; cdr3_nt: TGTGCCAGCAGCTGGGACACCAAGAACACCGGGGAGCTGTTTTTT; cdr3_aa: CASSWDTKNTGELFF
cdr3_length: 12; clone_size: .; v_call: TRBV29-1; d_call: TRBD2; j_call: TRBJ2-7; cdr3_nt: TGCAGCGCCGGGGGGGATTCCTACGAGCAGTACTTC; cdr3_aa: CSAGGDSYEQYF
cdr3_length: 19; clone_size: .; v_call: TRBV4-1; d_call: TRBD1; j_call: TRBJ1-1; cdr3_nt: TGCGCCAGCAGCCAAGAGGGGTGGGACAGGGGGCGGTGGAACACTGAAGCTTTCTTT; cdr3_aa: CASSQEGWDRGRWNTEAFF
cdr3_length: 16; clone_size: .; v_call: TRBV5-4; d_call: TRBD1; j_call: TRBJ2-7; cdr3_nt: TGTGCCAGCAGTAGGGGACAGGGGCTTAGCTCCTACGAGCAGTACTTC; cdr3_aa: CASSRGQGLSSYEQYF
cdr3_length: 14; clone_size: .; v_call: TRBV10-3; d_call: TRBD2; j_call: TRBJ2-7; cdr3_nt: TGTGCCATCAGTGAGTCGACTAGCATGGACGAGCAGTACTTC; cdr3_aa: CAISESTSMDEQYF
cdr3_length: 13; clone_size: .; v_call: TRBV19; d_call: .; j_call: TRBJ2-3; cdr3_nt: TGTGCCAGTAGTATTATTAACACAGATACGCAGTATTTT; cdr3_aa: CASSIINTDTQYF
cdr3_length: 13; clone_size: .; v_call: TRBV28; d_call: .; j_call: TRBJ1-2; cdr3_nt: TGTGCCAGCAGAGCGGAGCCAATCTATGGCTACACCTTC; cdr3_aa: CASRAEPIYGYTF
cdr3_length: 15; clone_size: few; v_call: TRBV14; d_call: .; j_call: TRBJ2-3; cdr3_nt: TGTGCCAGCAGCCTTAGCCTAGCTGGGTCAGATACGCAGTATTTT; cdr3_aa: CASSLSLAGSDTQYF
cdr3_length: 13; clone_size: .; v_call: TRBV6-5; d_call: .; j_call: TRBJ1-5; cdr3_nt: TGTGCCAGCAGACTATCCACGAATCAGCCCCAGCATTTT; cdr3_aa: CASRLSTNQPQHF
cdr3_length: 15; clone_size: .; v_call: TRBV7-9; d_call: .; j_call: TRBJ2-3; cdr3_nt: TGTGCCAGCAGCTTCAGCGCGGGCAGCACAGATACGCAGTATTTT; cdr3_aa: CASSFSAGSTDTQYF
cdr3_length: 16; clone_size: .; v_call: TRBV19; d_call: TRBD1; j_call: TRBJ1-2; cdr3_nt: TGTGCCAGTAGTATAGTAACCGCGACAGGGTATGGTGGCTACACCTTC; cdr3_aa: CASSIVTATGYGGYTF
cdr3_length: 17; clone_size: few; v_call: TRBV11-2; d_call: .; j_call: TRBJ2-3; cdr3_nt: TGTGCCAGCAGCTTAGATCGAGACAGTTTACGCACAGATACGCAGTATTTT; cdr3_aa: CASSLDRDSLRTDTQYF
cdr3_length: 14; clone_size: few; v_call: TRBV29-1; d_call: .; j_call: TRBJ1-3; cdr3_nt: TGCAGCGTTGATAGCCGTTTCTCTGGAAACACCATATATTTT; cdr3_aa: CSVDSRFSGNTIYF
cdr3_length: 16; clone_size: .; v_call: TRBV7-9; d_call: TRBD2; j_call: TRBJ2-1; cdr3_nt: TGTGCCAGCAGCCAAATTAGCGGGAGTTCTAGAAATGAGCAGTTCTTC; cdr3_aa: CASSQISGSSRNEQFF
cdr3_length: 16; clone_size: .; v_call: TRBV11-2; d_call: TRBD2; j_call: TRBJ2-1; cdr3_nt: TGTGCCAGCAGCTTAGCGCCTAGCGGGATATACTATGAGCAGTTCTTC; cdr3_aa: CASSLAPSGIYYEQFF
cdr3_length: 15; clone_size: .; v_call: TRBV4-1; d_call: TRBD1; j_call: TRBJ1-1; cdr3_nt: TGCGCCAGCAGCCAAGATCAGGACAGGGGGACTGAAGCTTTCTTT; cdr3_aa: CASSQDQDRGTEAFF
cdr3_length: 16; clone_size: .; v_call: TRBV5-1; d_call: TRBD2; j_call: TRBJ2-7; cdr3_nt: TGCGCCAGCAGCTTCAACCCTCTAGCGGGAGTCAGCGAGCAGTACTTC; cdr3_aa: CASSFNPLAGVSEQYF
cdr3_length: 13; clone_size: .; v_call: TRBV6-9; d_call: .; j_call: TRBJ1-2; cdr3_nt: TGTGCCAGCAGTTATTCGGGAGGGGGTGGCTACACCTTC; cdr3_aa: CASSYSGGGGYTF
cdr3_length: 15; clone_size: few; v_call: TRBV11-2; d_call: .; j_call: TRBJ2-7; cdr3_nt: TGTGCCAGCAGCTTAGCGTATGCCAGTAACTACGAGCAGTACTTC; cdr3_aa: CASSLAYASNYEQYF
cdr3_length: 17; clone_size: .; v_call: TRBV7-2; d_call: .; j_call: TRBJ2-5; cdr3_nt: TGTGCCAGCAGCTTAGTCCCCTGGGCCAGGGCAATAGTGACCCAGTACTTC; cdr3_aa: CASSLVPWARAIVTQYF
cdr3_length: 14; clone_size: .; v_call: TRBV27; d_call: TRBD2; j_call: TRBJ2-1; cdr3_nt: TGTGCCAGCAGTTATCGAGCGGGAGGCCATGAGCAGTTCTTC; cdr3_aa: CASSYRAGGHEQFF
cdr3_length: 13; clone_size: .; v_call: TRBV18; d_call: TRBD1; j_call: TRBJ1-2; cdr3_nt: TGTGCCAGCTCACCTGGACAGGGAGGGGGCTACACCTTC; cdr3_aa: CASSPGQGGGYTF
cdr3_length: 17; clone_size: .; v_call: TRBV9; d_call: TRBD2; j_call: TRBJ2-2; cdr3_nt: TGTGCCAGCAGCGTAGGACTAGCGGGAGGGTCGGCCGGGGAGCTGTTTTTT; cdr3_aa: CASSVGLAGGSAGELFF
cdr3_length: 17; clone_size: few; v_call: TRBV11-2; d_call: TRBD1; j_call: TRBJ2-3; cdr3_nt: TGTGCCAGCAGCTTAGTATGGACAGGGGGCTTTGGAGATACGCAGTATTTT; cdr3_aa: CASSLVWTGGFGDTQYF
cdr3_length: 16; clone_size: .; v_call: TRBV5-4; d_call: TRBD2; j_call: TRBJ2-1; cdr3_nt: TGTGCCAGCAGCTTATCCGGGACTAGCGGGAGAAGGGAGCAGTTCTTC; cdr3_aa: CASSLSGTSGRREQFF
cdr3_length: 20; clone_size: .; v_call: TRBV4-2; d_call: TRBD2; j_call: TRBJ2-7; cdr3_nt: TGTGCCAGCAGCCAATATGGTCGGCCCGAGCGGTGGGAGGGCGGGTACGAGCAGTACTTC; cdr3_aa: CASSQYGRPERWEGGYEQYF
cdr3_length: 14; clone_size: .; v_call: TRBV6-5; d_call: .; j_call: TRBJ1-5; cdr3_nt: TGTGCCAGCAGGAAAACAGGACGCAATCAGCCCCAGCATTTT; cdr3_aa: CASRKTGRNQPQHF
cdr3_length: 14; clone_size: .; v_call: TRBV7-8; d_call: .; j_call: TRBJ1-1; cdr3_nt: TGTGCCAGCAGCTTCACCAGCGCGAACACTGAAGCTTTCTTT; cdr3_aa: CASSFTSANTEAFF
cdr3_length: 15; clone_size: .; v_call: TRBV7-9; d_call: TRBD2; j_call: TRBJ2-7; cdr3_nt: TGTGCCAGCAGCGCGGGACTAGCGGCCACCTACGAGCAGTACTTC; cdr3_aa: CASSAGLAATYEQYF
cdr3_length: 18; clone_size: .; v_call: TRBV11-3; d_call: .; j_call: TRBJ2-5; cdr3_nt: TGTGCCAGCAGCTCACAGGGGATCTATCAGGGGGAGGTAGAGACCCAGTACTTC; cdr3_aa: CASSSQGIYQGEVETQYF
cdr3_length: 14; clone_size: .; v_call: TRBV19; d_call: .; j_call: TRBJ1-5; cdr3_nt: TGTGCCAGTAGTATAATGGGGGGTAATCAGCCCCAGCATTTT; cdr3_aa: CASSIMGGNQPQHF
cdr3_length: 15; clone_size: .; v_call: TRBV27; d_call: .; j_call: TRBJ2-7; cdr3_nt: TGTGCCAGCAGTTCCCTGACAGGAGCTATGATAAAGCAGTACTTC; cdr3_aa: CASSSLTGAMIKQYF
cdr3_length: 15; clone_size: .; v_call: TRBV4-2; d_call: TRBD2; j_call: TRBJ2-7; cdr3_nt: TGTGCCAGCAGCCAGACGACTAGCGGGAGCTACGAGCAGTACTTC; cdr3_aa: CASSQTTSGSYEQYF
cdr3_length: 16; clone_size: .; v_call: TRBV4-1; d_call: .; j_call: TRBJ2-6; cdr3_nt: TGCGCCAGCAGCCAATGGACAAACTCTGGGGCCAACGTCCTGACTTTC; cdr3_aa: CASSQWTNSGANVLTF
cdr3_length: 16; clone_size: .; v_call: TRBV5-1; d_call: .; j_call: TRBJ2-2; cdr3_nt: TGCGCCAGCAGCCTGACAAGACCCATGAACGGCGGGGAGCTGTTTTTT; cdr3_aa: CASSLTRPMNGGELFF
cdr3_length: 12; clone_size: .; v_call: TRBV6-5; d_call: .; j_call: TRBJ2-7; cdr3_nt: TGTGCCAGCTGGCTTGAGGGCTACGAGCAGTACTTC; cdr3_aa: CASWLEGYEQYF
cdr3_length: 13; clone_size: .; v_call: TRBV13; d_call: .; j_call: TRBJ1-1; cdr3_nt: TGTGCCAGCAGCCCCGCGGGGGTAAAGGGAGCTTTCTTT; cdr3_aa: CASSPAGVKGAFF
cdr3_length: 15; clone_size: once; v_call: TRBV6-1; d_call: TRBD2; j_call: TRBJ2-3; cdr3_nt: TGTGCCAGCAGGCGGGAGGGCCTAATCACAGATACGCAGTATTTT; cdr3_aa: CASRREGLITDTQYF
cdr3_length: 14; clone_size: .; v_call: TRBV15; d_call: TRBD1; j_call: TRBJ1-2; cdr3_nt: TGTGCCACCAGCAGAGCAGGGGGAAACTATGGCTACACCTTC; cdr3_aa: CATSRAGGNYGYTF
cdr3_length: 15; clone_size: .; v_call: TRBV11-2; d_call: TRBD2; j_call: TRBJ2-1; cdr3_nt: TGTGCCAGCAGCTTAGGGACTAGCGGTAACAATGAGCAGTTCTTC; cdr3_aa: CASSLGTSGNNEQFF
cdr3_length: 16; clone_size: .; v_call: TRBV4-1; d_call: TRBD1; j_call: TRBJ2-3; cdr3_nt: TGCGCCAGCAGCCATGGGACAGCTCAACCAGGGGATACGCAGTATTTT; cdr3_aa: CASSHGTAQPGDTQYF
cdr3_length: 15; clone_size: few; v_call: TRBV10-3; d_call: .; j_call: TRBJ2-7; cdr3_nt: TGTGCCATCAGTGAGGGAGACTGGTATAACTACGAGCAGTACTTC; cdr3_aa: CAISEGDWYNYEQYF
cdr3_length: 15; clone_size: .; v_call: TRBV7-2; d_call: .; j_call: TRBJ2-5; cdr3_nt: TGTGCCAGCAGCGAGCCCGGAGGGGTTGGGGAGACCCAGTACTTC; cdr3_aa: CASSEPGGVGETQYF
cdr3_length: 16; clone_size: .; v_call: TRBV28; d_call: TRBD1; j_call: TRBJ1-6; cdr3_nt: TGTGCCAGCAGTTTAGGCGGACAGGGAGGAGGGTCACCCCTCCACTTT; cdr3_aa: CASSLGGQGGGSPLHF
cdr3_length: 12; clone_size: .; v_call: TRBV29-1; d_call: TRBD2; j_call: TRBJ2-1; cdr3_nt: TGCAGCGTTGACGGAAGCGGGGGTGAGCAGTTCTTC; cdr3_aa: CSVDGSGGEQFF
cdr3_length: 13; clone_size: .; v_call: TRBV6-1; d_call: .; j_call: TRBJ2-7; cdr3_nt: TGTGCCAGCAGTGAAGGGGGGCTTCTCGATCAGTACTTC; cdr3_aa: CASSEGGLLDQYF
cdr3_length: 14; clone_size: .; v_call: TRBV27; d_call: TRBD1; j_call: TRBJ1-1; cdr3_nt: TGTGCCAGCAGTTTGGTACAGGGGGCTGGTGAAGCTTTCTTT; cdr3_aa: CASSLVQGAGEAFF
cdr3_length: 16; clone_size: .; v_call: TRBV11-2; d_call: TRBD1; j_call: TRBJ2-7; cdr3_nt: TGTGCCAGCAGCCCACGACCGGGACAGGGTTCCTACGAGCAGTACTTC; cdr3_aa: CASSPRPGQGSYEQYF
cdr3_length: 16; clone_size: .; v_call: TRBV5-1; d_call: TRBD1; j_call: TRBJ2-7; cdr3_nt: TGCGCCAGCAGCCAAAGGACAGGCCTCCCTTCCTACGAGCAGTACTTC; cdr3_aa: CASSQRTGLPSYEQYF
cdr3_length: 15; clone_size: .; v_call: TRBV5-1; d_call: TRBD1; j_call: TRBJ2-1; cdr3_nt: TGCGCCAGCAGCTCACAGGGGCCCGCCTACAATGAGCAGTTCTTC; cdr3_aa: CASSSQGPAYNEQFF